The present T cell receptor (beta chain) was sequenced within a study of cytomegalovirus exposure and HLA in healthy donors. Background on the study: Counted in an early data release were 85 million or so unique TCRs from HLA-typed donors.

With 60 Vbeta and 13 Jbeta primers, the PCR was carried out. Assay: immunoSEQ multiplex PCR; the TCRdb copy retains only in-frame clones and omits some. The table has about 200,000 clones, around three quarters seen once; the top ten hold around 4.8%. V gave up 0 bases and J gave up 3 bases, with 9 bases separating them. The CDR3 contains 15 residues. Per the germline V gene, CDR1 is PRHDT and CDR2 is FYEKMQ (reference sequence). This chain uses TRBV13 with TRBJ1-5; unclear D gene. The material sequenced was PBMCs. This TCR was recovered from a woman younger than 45 in good health and CMV-seropositive. In DNA, the CDR3 is TGTGCCAGCAGCTTAGGCCCACCAGTCAATCAGCCCCAGCATTTT. Protein product: CASSLGPPVNQPQHF.